Listed below are T cell receptor beta chains from one sample, sequenced in a study of T cells after yellow fever vaccination. TCRdb re-derived calls from the 5' RACE reads in MiXCR, one entry per CDR3 protein. The sample includes around 320,000 distinct CDR3 sequences, over 8.5% of them seen just once. The starting material was CD4+ T cells sorted from PBMCs, obtained 45 days after the yellow fever booster vaccination. These TCRs come from a man aged 18 to 30 who received the YFV17D yellow fever vaccine. Each CDR3 is given without its conserved first and last residue. The order of the fields is CDR3 length, D gene, J gene, V gene, CDR3 protein. The D gene is left open where the match is weak.

CDR3 length: 15
D gene: TRBD1
J gene: TRBJ1-1
V gene: TRBV7-2
CDR3 protein: ASSLAGAGGRSTEAF

CDR3 length: 13
D gene: NA
J gene: TRBJ1-5
V gene: TRBV7-2
CDR3 protein: ASSFAGNGNQPQH

CDR3 length: 12
D gene: NA
J gene: TRBJ2-3
V gene: TRBV11-3
CDR3 protein: ASSQRPVDYTQY

CDR3 length: 14
D gene: TRBD1
J gene: TRBJ2-1
V gene: TRBV19
CDR3 protein: ASSHFRDRLKNEQF

CDR3 length: 13
D gene: NA
J gene: TRBJ1-2
V gene: TRBV5-5
CDR3 protein: ASTLLGGFNYGYT

CDR3 length: 16
D gene: NA
J gene: TRBJ2-1
V gene: TRBV7-2
CDR3 protein: ASSSLGGSQGSYNEQF

CDR3 length: 13
D gene: TRBD1
J gene: TRBJ1-1
V gene: TRBV7-9
CDR3 protein: ASSQRGQGNTEAF

CDR3 length: 12
D gene: NA
J gene: TRBJ2-6
V gene: TRBV9
CDR3 protein: ASSVGPGANVLT

CDR3 length: 14
D gene: NA
J gene: TRBJ2-4
V gene: TRBV5-6
CDR3 protein: ASSSTRGLAKNIQY

CDR3 length: 13
D gene: TRBD2
J gene: TRBJ2-5
V gene: TRBV20-1
CDR3 protein: SAIPTSGGQETQY

CDR3 length: 12
D gene: TRBD2
J gene: TRBJ2-5
V gene: TRBV6-2/TRBV6-3
CDR3 protein: ASVNAGDQETQY

CDR3 length: 11
D gene: NA
J gene: TRBJ1-2
V gene: TRBV18
CDR3 protein: ASSGDINYGYT

CDR3 length: 16
D gene: TRBD2
J gene: TRBJ2-5
V gene: TRBV6-6
CDR3 protein: ASSYGGTSGGGQETQY

CDR3 length: 13
D gene: NA
J gene: TRBJ2-2
V gene: TRBV11-2
CDR3 protein: ASSLNSGATGELF

CDR3 length: 14
D gene: NA
J gene: TRBJ1-2
V gene: TRBV12-3/TRBV12-4
CDR3 protein: ASSFGAGTAAGGYT

CDR3 length: 13
D gene: NA
J gene: TRBJ2-1
V gene: TRBV9
CDR3 protein: ASSVGGTEAYEQF